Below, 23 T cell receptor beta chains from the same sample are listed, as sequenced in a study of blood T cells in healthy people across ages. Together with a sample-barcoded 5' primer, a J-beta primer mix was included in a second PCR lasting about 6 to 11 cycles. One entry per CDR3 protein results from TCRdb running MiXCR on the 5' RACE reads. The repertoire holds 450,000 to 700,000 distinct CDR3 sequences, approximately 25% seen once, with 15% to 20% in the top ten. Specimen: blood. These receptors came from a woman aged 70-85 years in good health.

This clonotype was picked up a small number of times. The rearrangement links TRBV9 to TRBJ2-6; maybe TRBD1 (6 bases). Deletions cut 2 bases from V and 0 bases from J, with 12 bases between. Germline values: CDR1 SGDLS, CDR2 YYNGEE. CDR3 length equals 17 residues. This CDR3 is CASSVDSLISGANVLTF. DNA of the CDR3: TGTGCCAGCAGCGTGGACAGCCTTATCTCTGGGGCCAACGTCCTGACTTTC. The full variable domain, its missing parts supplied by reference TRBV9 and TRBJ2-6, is DSGVTQTPKHLITATGQRVTLRCSPRSGDLSVYWYQQSLDQGLQFLIQYYNGEERAKGNILERFSAQQFPDLHSELNLSSLELGDSALYFCASSVDSLISGANVLTFGAGSRLTVL.

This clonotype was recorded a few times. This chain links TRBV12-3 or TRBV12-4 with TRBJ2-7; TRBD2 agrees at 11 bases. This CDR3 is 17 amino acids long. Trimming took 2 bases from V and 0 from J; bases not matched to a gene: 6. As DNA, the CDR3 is TGTGCCAGCAGTTTAATCTTGGGACTAGCGGACTCCTACGAGCAGTACTTC. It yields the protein CASSLILGLADSYEQYF.

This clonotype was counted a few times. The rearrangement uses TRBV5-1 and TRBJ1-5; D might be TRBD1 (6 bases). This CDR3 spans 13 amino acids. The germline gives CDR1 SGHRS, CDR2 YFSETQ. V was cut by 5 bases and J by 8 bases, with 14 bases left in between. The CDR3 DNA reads TGCGCCAGCAGTCTGGGCCCAGGGGAGCCCCAGCATTTT. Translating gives CASSLGPGEPQHF.

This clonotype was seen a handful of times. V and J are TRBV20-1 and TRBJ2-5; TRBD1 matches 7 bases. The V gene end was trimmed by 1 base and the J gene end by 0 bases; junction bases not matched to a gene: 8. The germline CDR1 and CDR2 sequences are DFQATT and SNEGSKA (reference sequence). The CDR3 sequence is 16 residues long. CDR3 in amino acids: CSARVSDRVYQETQYF. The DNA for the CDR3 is TGCAGTGCTAGAGTAAGCGACAGGGTCTACCAAGAGACCCAGTACTTC.

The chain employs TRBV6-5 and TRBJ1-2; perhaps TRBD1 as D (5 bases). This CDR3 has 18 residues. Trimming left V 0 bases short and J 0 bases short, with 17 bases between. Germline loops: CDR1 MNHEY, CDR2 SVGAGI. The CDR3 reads CASSYSSGGFGANYGYTF. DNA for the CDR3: TGTGCCAGCAGTTACTCCAGTGGGGGGTTTGGGGCTAACTATGGCTACACCTTC.

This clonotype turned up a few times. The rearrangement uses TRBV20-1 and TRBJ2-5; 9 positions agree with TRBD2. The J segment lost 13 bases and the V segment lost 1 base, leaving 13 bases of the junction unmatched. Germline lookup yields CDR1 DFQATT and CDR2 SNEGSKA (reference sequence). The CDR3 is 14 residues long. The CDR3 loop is CSARVGVAGDRMYF. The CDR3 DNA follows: TGCAGTGCTAGAGTCGGGGTAGCGGGGGACCGGATGTACTTC.

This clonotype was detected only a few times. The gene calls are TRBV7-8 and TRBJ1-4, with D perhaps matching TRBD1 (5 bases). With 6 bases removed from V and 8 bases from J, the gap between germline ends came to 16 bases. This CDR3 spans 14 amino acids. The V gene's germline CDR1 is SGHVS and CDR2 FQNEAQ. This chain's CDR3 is CASSSLRGSEKLFF. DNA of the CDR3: TGTGCCAGCAGTTCCCTCCGGGGCTCGGAAAAACTGTTTTTT.

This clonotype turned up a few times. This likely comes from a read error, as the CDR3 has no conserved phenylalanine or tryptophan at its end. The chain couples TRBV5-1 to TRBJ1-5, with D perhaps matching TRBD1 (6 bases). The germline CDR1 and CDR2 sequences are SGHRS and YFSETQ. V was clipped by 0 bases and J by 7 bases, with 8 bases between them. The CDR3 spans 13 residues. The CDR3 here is CASSLAGDQPQHL. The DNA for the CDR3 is TGCGCCAGCAGCTTGGCAGGGGACCAGCCCCAGCATCTT.

The CDR3 DNA reads TGCAGTGCTAGGCCTGAGGGACAGGGGGCGCGTACGCAGTATTTT. As protein: CSARPEGQGARTQYF. The V and J genes are TRBV20-1 and TRBJ2-3; the match to TRBD1 covers 12 bases. Germline trimming cut 3 bases from V and 8 bases from J; bases unmatched to any gene: 9. CDR3 length: 15 amino acids. The germline CDR1 and CDR2 sequences are DFQATT and SNEGSKA (reference sequence).

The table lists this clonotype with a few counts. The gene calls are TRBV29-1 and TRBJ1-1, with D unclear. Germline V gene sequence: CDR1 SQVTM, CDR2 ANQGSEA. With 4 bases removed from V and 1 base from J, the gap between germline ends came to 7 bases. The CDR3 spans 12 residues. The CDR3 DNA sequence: TGCAGCGTTGTACCACAGAACACTGAAGCTTTCTTT. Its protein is CSVVPQNTEAFF.

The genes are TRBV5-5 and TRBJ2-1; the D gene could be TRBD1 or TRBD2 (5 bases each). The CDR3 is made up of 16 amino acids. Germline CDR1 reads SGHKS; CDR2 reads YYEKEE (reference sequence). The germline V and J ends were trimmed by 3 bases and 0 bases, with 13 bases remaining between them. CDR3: CASSSTGPSSYNEQFF. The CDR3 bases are TGTGCCAGCAGCTCGACGGGACCCAGCTCCTACAATGAGCAGTTCTTC.

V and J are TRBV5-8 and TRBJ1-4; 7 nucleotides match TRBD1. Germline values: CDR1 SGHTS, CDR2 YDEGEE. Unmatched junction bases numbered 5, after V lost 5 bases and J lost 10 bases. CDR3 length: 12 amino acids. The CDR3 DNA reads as TGTGCCAGCAGAGGGGACAGCGGAAAACTGTTTTTT. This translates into CASRGDSGKLFF.

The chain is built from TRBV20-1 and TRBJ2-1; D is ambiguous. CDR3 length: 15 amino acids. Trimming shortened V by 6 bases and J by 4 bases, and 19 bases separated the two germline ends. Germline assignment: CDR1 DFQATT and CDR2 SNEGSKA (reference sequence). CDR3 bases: TGCAGTGCAGAAAACGTGGTAGCCGAGTACAATGAGCAGTTCTTC. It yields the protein CSAENVVAEYNEQFF.

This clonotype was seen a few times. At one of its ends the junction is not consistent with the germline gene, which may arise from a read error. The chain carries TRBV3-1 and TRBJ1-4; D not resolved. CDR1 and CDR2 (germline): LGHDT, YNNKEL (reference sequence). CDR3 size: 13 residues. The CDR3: CVSSRGLKEKLFF. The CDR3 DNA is TGTGTCAGCAGCCGTGGCTTGAAGGAAAAACTGTTTTTT. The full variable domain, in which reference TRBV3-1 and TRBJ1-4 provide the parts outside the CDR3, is DTAVSQTPKYLVTQMGNDKSIKCEQNLGHDTMYWYKQDSKKFLKIMFSYNNKELIINETVPNRFSPKSPDKAHLNLHINSLELGDSAVYFCVSSRGLKEKLFFGSGTQLSVL.

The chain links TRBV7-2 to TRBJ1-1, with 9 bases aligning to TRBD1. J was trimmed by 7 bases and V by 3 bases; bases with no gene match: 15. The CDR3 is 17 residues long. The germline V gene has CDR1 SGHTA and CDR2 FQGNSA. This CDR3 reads CASSFSLRTGGRGEAFF. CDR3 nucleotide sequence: TGTGCCAGCAGCTTTTCGTTGCGAACAGGGGGCAGGGGTGAAGCTTTCTTT.

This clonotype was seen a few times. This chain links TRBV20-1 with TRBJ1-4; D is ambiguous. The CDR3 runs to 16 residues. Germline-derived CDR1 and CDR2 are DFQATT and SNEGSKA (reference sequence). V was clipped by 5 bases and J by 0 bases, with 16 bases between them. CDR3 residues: CSALSGLAATNEKLFF. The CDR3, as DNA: TGCAGTGCTCTTTCAGGCTTGGCGGCAACTAATGAAAAACTGTTTTTT.

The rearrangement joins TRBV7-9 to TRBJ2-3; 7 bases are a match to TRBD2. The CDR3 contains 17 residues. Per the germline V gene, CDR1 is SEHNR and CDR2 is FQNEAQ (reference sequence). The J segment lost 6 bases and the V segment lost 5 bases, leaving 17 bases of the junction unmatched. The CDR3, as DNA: TGTGCCAGCAGCCCGGCGCGCGGGGGAAACGTTCGGGATACGCAGTATTTT. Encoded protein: CASSPARGGNVRDTQYF.

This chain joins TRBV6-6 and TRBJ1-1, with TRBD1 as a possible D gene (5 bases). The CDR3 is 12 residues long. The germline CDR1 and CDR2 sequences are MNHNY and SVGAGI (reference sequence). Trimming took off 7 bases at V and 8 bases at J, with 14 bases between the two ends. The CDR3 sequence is CASTPRAQEAFF. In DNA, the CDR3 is TGTGCCAGCACCCCCAGGGCCCAAGAAGCTTTCTTT.

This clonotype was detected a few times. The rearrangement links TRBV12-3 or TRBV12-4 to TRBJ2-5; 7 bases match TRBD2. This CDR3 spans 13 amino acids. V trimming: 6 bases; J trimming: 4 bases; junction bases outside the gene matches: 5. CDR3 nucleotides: TGTGCCAGCAGCTGGGGGGGTACAGAGACCCAGTACTTC. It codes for CASSWGGTETQYF.

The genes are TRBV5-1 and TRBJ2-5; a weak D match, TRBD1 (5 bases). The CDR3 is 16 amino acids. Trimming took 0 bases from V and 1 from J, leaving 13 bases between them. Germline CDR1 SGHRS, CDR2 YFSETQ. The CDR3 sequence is CASSLGSTAFQETQYF. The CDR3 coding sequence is TGCGCCAGCAGCTTGGGATCGACAGCCTTCCAAGAGACCCAGTACTTC.

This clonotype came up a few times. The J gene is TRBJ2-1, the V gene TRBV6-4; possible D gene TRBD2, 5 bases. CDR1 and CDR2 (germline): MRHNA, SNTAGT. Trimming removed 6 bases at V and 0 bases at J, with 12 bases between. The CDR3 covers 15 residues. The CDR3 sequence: CASSPGYLSYNEQFF. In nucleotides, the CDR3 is TGTGCCAGCAGCCCGGGGTACCTCTCCTACAATGAGCAGTTCTTC.

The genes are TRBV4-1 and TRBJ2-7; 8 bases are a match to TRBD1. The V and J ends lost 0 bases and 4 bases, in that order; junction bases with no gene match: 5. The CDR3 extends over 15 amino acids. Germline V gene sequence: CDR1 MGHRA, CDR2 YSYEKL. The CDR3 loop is CASSQEGTGGYEQYF. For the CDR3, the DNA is TGCGCCAGCAGCCAAGAAGGAACAGGGGGATACGAGCAGTACTTC.

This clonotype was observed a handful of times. DNA for the CDR3: TGCAGTGCTAGTAGCGGGGGGGCCTTTTATACGCAGTATTTT. Translation gives CSASSGGAFYTQYF. The genes are TRBV20-1 and TRBJ2-3; 11 bases are shared with TRBD2. The germline V gene has CDR1 DFQATT and CDR2 SNEGSKA (reference sequence). This CDR3 comprises 14 residues. Trimming at V came to 3 bases and at J to 7 bases, leaving 6 bases not matched to a gene.